The 20 T cell receptor beta chains presented below share a single source sample, sequenced in a study of T-cell memory formation after mild COVID-19. TCRdb redid the calling of the 5' RACE reads with MiXCR, one entry per CDR3 protein. Altogether approximately 300,000 distinct CDR3 sequences are present, roughly a fifth being singletons, with the ten largest covering 20% to 25%. The material sequenced was PBMCs or a T cell subset sorted from them (not recorded which). The origin of the receptors is a man between 18 and 29 years old who had mild COVID-19 (a few samples of this study predate the infection). Cell type and time point are not known.

This clonotype occurred a few times. This chain joins TRBV29-1 and TRBJ2-3; TRBD2 matches at 12 bases. V was clipped by 4 bases and J by 2 bases; unmatched bases: 10. The CDR3 has 17 residues. Germline V gene lookup returns CDR1 SQVTM and CDR2 ANQGSEA. The CDR3 spells CSVGERLAGGVTDTQYF. Here the CDR3 DNA reads TGCAGCGTTGGCGAACGTCTAGCGGGGGGGGTCACAGATACGCAGTATTTT.

The V and J genes are TRBV6-5 and TRBJ2-5, with D unresolved. The V end was cut by 5 bases, the J end by 1 base, with 14 bases between. The CDR3 runs to 15 residues. Germline CDR1 reads MNHEY; CDR2 reads SVGAGI. CDR3 DNA sequence: TGTGCCAGCAGTCCTATGCTCGCTAGCCAAGAGACCCAGTACTTC. Protein product: CASSPMLASQETQYF.

This chain joins TRBV27 and TRBJ1-4; 10 nucleotides agree with TRBD1. The CDR3 is 16 amino acids. The trim removed 5 bases at V and 3 bases at J, leaving 6 bases unmatched. Germline V gene lookup returns CDR1 MNHEY and CDR2 SMNVEV (reference sequence). The CDR3 DNA reads TGTGCCAGCAGTCCCGGACAGGGGGACGCTAATGAAAAACTGTTTTTT. It specifies CASSPGQGDANEKLFF.

The sample holds a few counts of this clonotype. The chain is built from TRBV6-2 or TRBV6-3 and TRBJ2-7; D ambiguous. Germline V lookup: CDR1 MNHEY, CDR2 SVGEGT. The CDR3 is 14 amino acids. Trimming shortened V by 7 bases and J by 4 bases, and 17 bases separated the two germline ends. CDR3 DNA sequence: TGTGCCAGCACTCACCCCCGGCCAGCTTACGAGCAGTACTTC. Its translation: CASTHPRPAYEQYF.

This clonotype was seen more than once but under ten times. The chain employs TRBV10-3 and TRBJ2-5; D uncertain. The V gene's germline CDR1 is ENHRY and CDR2 SYGVKD. The V gene lost 4 bases and the J gene lost 2 bases, with 8 bases spanning the gap. The CDR3 has 13 residues. The CDR3 region has the DNA TGTGCCATCAGTGGAGAACCGCAAGAGACCCAGTACTTC. It codes for CAISGEPQETQYF.

The chain is built from TRBV18 and TRBJ2-3, with 7 bases identical to TRBD2. The trim removed 3 bases at V and 3 bases at J, leaving 9 bases unmatched. The V gene's germline CDR1 is KGHSH and CDR2 LQKENI. The CDR3 is made up of 16 amino acids. CDR3 sequence (DNA): TGTGCCAGCTCACCCCTCGGACTAGTGATGACAGATACGCAGTATTTT. Its protein product is CASSPLGLVMTDTQYF.

The chain couples TRBV2 to TRBJ1-5; D is perhaps TRBD1 (5 bases). CDR1 and CDR2 (germline): SNHLY, FYNNEI. V was trimmed by 4 bases and J by 9 bases, leaving 19 bases between them. This CDR3 has 15 residues. CDR3 amino acids: CASSGLHFQRGPQHF. The CDR3 bases are TGTGCCAGCAGTGGACTTCACTTTCAAAGGGGGCCCCAGCATTTT.

V usage is TRBV7-9 and J usage is TRBJ2-7; D gene ambiguous. Germline CDR1 and CDR2: SEHNR and FQNEAQ (reference sequence). Trimming left V 2 bases short and J 0 bases short, with 8 bases between. This CDR3 spans 14 amino acids. CDR3 loop: CASSLPLSSYEQYF. The CDR3 nucleotides are TGTGCCAGCAGCTTACCTCTGAGCTCCTACGAGCAGTACTTC.

In its sample, this clonotype was seen a few times. The chain employs TRBV6-5 and TRBJ2-7; D gene unclear. V was trimmed by 6 bases and J by 3 bases, leaving 9 bases between them. This CDR3 comprises 12 residues. Germline V gene lookup returns CDR1 MNHEY and CDR2 SVGAGI. In DNA form, the CDR3 reads TGTGCCAGCAGCTCGACCGACTACGAGCAGTACTTC. Protein product: CASSSTDYEQYF.

This sequence joins TRBV19 and TRBJ2-7; the D is unclear. Trimming stripped 5 bases from V and 0 bases from J, with 11 bases between. Looked up from germline, CDR1 is LNHDA and CDR2 is SQIVND (reference sequence). CDR3 length: 14 residues. This chain's CDR3 is CASSAATSSYEQYF. CDR3 bases: TGTGCCAGTAGTGCCGCGACCTCCTCCTACGAGCAGTACTTC.

The chain has TRBV6-2 or TRBV6-3 and TRBJ2-3; tentatively, D is TRBD2 (5 bases). This CDR3 comprises 12 residues. Germline loops: CDR1 MNHEY, CDR2 SVGEGT. V lost 8 bases and J lost 4, with 10 bases in between. CDR3 residues: CASGFGADTQYF. For the CDR3, the DNA is TGTGCCAGCGGGTTCGGGGCAGATACGCAGTATTTT.

The V call is TRBV29-1, the J call TRBJ1-1; no clear D. Deletions cut 3 bases from V and 4 bases from J, with 9 bases between. This CDR3 contains 12 residues. Germline CDR1 is SQVTM and CDR2 is ANQGSEA. The CDR3 coding sequence is TGCAGCGTTGAGGGGTTGAGCACTGAAGCTTTCTTT. It specifies CSVEGLSTEAFF. The full variable domain, rest sourced from reference TRBV29-1 and TRBJ1-1, is SAVISQKPSRDICQRGTSLTIQCQVDSQVTMMFWYRQQPGQSLTLIATANQGSEATYESGFVIDKFPISRPNLTFSTLTVSNMSPEDSSIYLCSVEGLSTEAFFGQGTRLTVV.

The rearrangement links TRBV20-1 to TRBJ2-3; 9 nucleotides agree with TRBD1. Trimming removed 6 bases from V and 5 bases from J; junction bases left unmatched: 9. Germline V gene data show CDR1 as DFQATT and CDR2 as SNEGSKA (reference sequence). This CDR3 is built from 14 residues. The CDR3 sequence is CSAPGQGFRDTQYF. The CDR3 DNA is TGCAGTGCACCGGGACAGGGTTTTCGAGATACGCAGTATTTT.

The V and J genes are TRBV4-3 and TRBJ1-2; TRBD1 is a possible D gene (6 bases). Germline CDR1 LGHNA, CDR2 YSLEER. Trimming pared 3 bases from V and 7 bases from J, leaving 15 bases between. CDR3 length equals 14 residues. CDR3 loop: CASSQTPDRSGYTF. CDR3 sequence (DNA): TGCGCCAGCAGCCAGACTCCCGACAGGTCTGGCTACACCTTC.

This clonotype has only a few counts. The chain links TRBV5-6 to TRBJ2-7, with D unresolved. The CDR3 covers 14 residues. V was shortened by 2 bases and J by 6 bases, with 15 bases between the two germline ends. From germline, CDR1 is SGHDT and CDR2 YYEEEE. In DNA form, the CDR3 reads TGTGCCAGCAGCTTCGGAACCCAAGGGCTCGAGCAGTACGTC. This translates into CASSFGTQGLEQYV.

This clonotype was seen a few times. CDR3 loop: CASSSFPGQEYNEQFF. The CDR3, as DNA: TGCGCCAGCAGCTCCTTCCCGGGACAGGAATACAATGAGCAGTTCTTC. J is TRBJ2-1 and V is TRBV5-1, with 8 bases fitting TRBD1. With 3 bases clipped from V and 4 bases from J, the junction kept 9 bases outside the gene matches. The CDR3 sequence is 16 residues long. CDR1 is SGHRS and CDR2 is YFSETQ in the germline V gene.

This clonotype has just a few counts. V gene TRBV12-3 or TRBV12-4 combines with J gene TRBJ2-5; 7 nucleotides align to TRBD2. V gave up 6 bases and J gave up 2 bases; unmatched junction bases: 6. This CDR3 has 14 amino acids. Written as DNA, the CDR3 is TGTGCCAGCAGCGGCGGGGGAAGACAAGAGACCCAGTACTTC. Protein product: CASSGGGRQETQYF.

At least ten counts were recorded for this clonotype. The V call is TRBV6-4, the J call TRBJ2-3; 9 positions match TRBD2. The CDR3 extends over 15 amino acids. The germline V gene has CDR1 MRHNA and CDR2 SNTAGT. J lost 3 bases, V lost 4 bases, and 5 bases had no gene match. Here the CDR3 DNA reads TGTGCCAGCAGTGCCCTAGCGGGGAGGACAGATACGCAGTATTTT. Its protein is CASSALAGRTDTQYF.

This chain uses TRBV11-3 with TRBJ2-2; D possibly corresponds to TRBD1 (5 bases). Germline CDR1 reads SGHNT; CDR2 reads YENEEA. This CDR3 has 14 amino acids. The germline V and J ends were trimmed by 1 base and 5 bases, with 8 bases remaining between them. The CDR3 bases are TGTGCCAGCAGCTTAGGGGGCCAAACCGGGGAGCTGTTTTTT. Its translation: CASSLGGQTGELFF.

The DNA of the CDR3 is TGTGCCAGCAGTCCGTTTCGGACAGCCCAAGAGACCCAGTACTTC. Translating it yields CASSPFRTAQETQYF. The rearrangement uses TRBV27 and TRBJ2-5, with D perhaps TRBD1 (6 bases). CDR3 length: 15 amino acids. Deletions cut 5 bases from V and 1 base from J, with 14 bases between. The V gene's germline CDR1 is MNHEY and CDR2 SMNVEV (reference sequence).